One and the same sample provided the 30 T cell receptor beta chains below, sequenced in a study of blood T cell repertoires in COVID-19. TCRdb's copy holds only in-frame clones and misses some; the assay was immunoSEQ multiplex PCR. Altogether 200,000 to 300,000 clones are present, 86% being singletons, with the ten largest covering approximately 2%. Input material: peripheral blood. The receptors were gathered from a man aged 30 to 45 with active or convalescent COVID-19.

The genes are TRBV12-3 or TRBV12-4 and TRBJ1-2; TRBD1 might be the D (6 bases). Trimming took 7 bases from V and 3 from J, leaving 12 bases between them. This CDR3 spans 13 amino acids. The CDR3 loop is CASTNTGYYGYTF. The CDR3 bases are TGTGCCAGCACCAATACAGGGTACTATGGCTACACCTTC.

This chain connects TRBV9 to TRBJ2-3, with a tentative D call TRBD1 (5 bases). The CDR3 sequence is 16 residues long. The germline V gene has CDR1 SGDLS and CDR2 YYNGEE. Trimming stripped 6 bases from V and 2 bases from J, with 19 bases between. The CDR3 here is CASTPGRGTVTDTQYF. The DNA of the CDR3 is TGTGCCAGCACCCCGGGTAGGGGCACCGTCACAGATACGCAGTATTTT.

This chain joins TRBV7-3 and TRBJ2-1, with a possible D match to TRBD2 (6 bases). V was pared by 5 bases and J by 0 bases, with 17 bases between. The CDR3 totals 17 residues. Germline CDR1 SGHTA, CDR2 FQGTGA. CDR3 sequence (DNA): TGTGCCAGCAGCCCGGTAGGGGACTTAAGCTCCTACAATGAGCAGTTCTTC. Translating gives CASSPVGDLSSYNEQFF.

This clone was recorded a few times. CDR3 in DNA: TGTGCCAGCAGCGTAGGAGGGTATGCGACAGATACGCAGTATTTT. The encoded protein is CASSVGGYATDTQYF. The chain uses TRBV9 and TRBJ2-3; D possibly corresponds to TRBD2 (5 bases). V dropped 0 bases and J dropped 3 bases, with 11 bases sitting between them. From germline, CDR1 is SGDLS and CDR2 YYNGEE. The length of the CDR3 is 15 residues.

This chain connects TRBV6-2 or TRBV6-3 to TRBJ2-5, with D unresolved. Germline V gives CDR1 MNHEY, CDR2 SVGEGT. CDR3 length equals 14 residues. V was trimmed by 0 bases and J by 5 bases, leaving 10 bases between them. CDR3 protein: CASSYSMRSETQYF. The CDR3 nucleotides read TGTGCCAGCAGTTACTCGATGCGGAGTGAGACCCAGTACTTC.

The chain recombines TRBV30 with TRBJ2-2, with no clear D. CDR3 length: 16 residues. With 2 bases removed from V and 0 bases from J, the gap between germline ends came to 13 bases. The germline gives CDR1 GTSNPN, CDR2 SVGIG (reference sequence). The DNA of the CDR3 is TGTGCCTGGAGTCCTACCCGTATAACGAACACCGGGGAGCTGTTTTTT. Translation: CAWSPTRITNTGELFF.

This chain uses TRBV6-1 with TRBJ1-4; D call uncertain. The CDR3 totals 13 residues. V was shortened by 0 bases and J by 11 bases, with 10 bases between the two germline ends. CDR1 and CDR2 from the germline V gene are MNHNS and SASEGT. The CDR3, as DNA: TGTGCCAGCAGTGAAGCGCGGGTAACGAAACTGTTTTTT. Its protein is CASSEARVTKLFF.

The gene calls are TRBV4-1 and TRBJ1-1, with D possibly matching TRBD1 (5 bases). Per the germline V gene, CDR1 is MGHRA and CDR2 is YSYEKL. V was clipped by 2 bases and J by 0 bases, with 10 bases between them. The CDR3 consists of 15 residues. The CDR3 region has the DNA TGCGCCAGCAGCCAACAGGGAGGGCTGAACACTGAAGCTTTCTTT. This translates into CASSQQGGLNTEAFF.

This chain joins TRBV5-4 and TRBJ1-2; TRBD1 might be the D (5 bases). The germline V gene has CDR1 SGHNT and CDR2 YYREEE (reference sequence). The CDR3 loop spans 16 amino acids. V lost 4 bases, J lost 3 bases, and 19 bases lay in between. The CDR3 here is CASSPRLGKGDYGYTF. CDR3 DNA: TGTGCCAGCAGCCCCCGGCTGGGAAAAGGGGACTATGGCTACACCTTC.

This rearrangement joins TRBV13 to TRBJ2-2; weak D call: TRBD2 (6 bases). Looked up from germline, CDR1 is PRHDT and CDR2 is FYEKMQ (reference sequence). V was cut by 0 bases and J by 5 bases, with 7 bases left in between. The CDR3 is 14 amino acids. The CDR3 nucleotides read TGTGCCAGCAGCTTAGGCCTAGCGACCGGGGAGCTGTTTTTT. Translated, it gives CASSLGLATGELFF.

This clone has only one observation. The gene calls are TRBV5-4 and TRBJ2-2, with a weak D call TRBD2 (5 bases). Trimming left V 3 bases short and J 5 bases short, with 20 bases between. Germline-derived CDR1 and CDR2 are SGHNT and YYREEE (reference sequence). The CDR3 runs to 17 residues. CDR3 DNA sequence: TGTGCCAGCAGCTCGACCCACAGTGGACTTGGGACCGGGGAGCTGTTTTTT. Its protein product is CASSSTHSGLGTGELFF.

V and J are TRBV7-2 and TRBJ1-2, with D tentatively TRBD1 (6 bases). Germline V gene data show CDR1 as SGHTA and CDR2 as FQGNSA. The ends were cut back, 5 bases at V and 4 bases at J, with 11 bases in the middle. The CDR3 consists of 13 residues. The CDR3 is CASSTGSRYGYTF. CDR3 nucleotides: TGTGCCAGCAGCACAGGGTCGCGCTATGGCTACACCTTC.

This clone appeared once. This sequence joins TRBV9 and TRBJ2-3; 8 bases agree with TRBD1. This CDR3 has 16 residues. The V and J ends lost 0 bases and 4 bases, in that order; junction bases with no gene match: 7. CDR1 SGDLS and CDR2 YYNGEE come from the germline V gene. The CDR3 DNA reads TGTGCCAGCAGCGTAGGAGGCAGGGGGCTCGCAGATACGCAGTATTTT. This gives the protein CASSVGGRGLADTQYF. The full variable domain, with the rest looked up from reference TRBV9 and TRBJ2-3, is DSGVTQTPKHLITATGQRVTLRCSPRSGDLSVYWYQQSLDQGLQFLIQYYNGEERAKGNILERFSAQQFPDLHSELNLSSLELGDSALYFCASSVGGRGLADTQYFGPGTRLTVL.

The chain combines TRBV5-1 with TRBJ1-4; 8 nucleotides line up with TRBD1. The junction had 5 bases not matched to a gene; V was cut back by 4 bases and J by 0 bases. This CDR3 spans 16 amino acids. Germline CDR1 SGHRS, CDR2 YFSETQ. The DNA of the CDR3 is TGCGCCAGCAGCAGGGGACAGGCCACAACTAATGAAAAACTGTTTTTT. This sequence encodes CASSRGQATTNEKLFF.

V gene TRBV5-5 combines with J gene TRBJ1-2; D might be TRBD1 (5 bases). Trimming cost V 2 bases and J 3 bases, with 11 bases left between them. This CDR3 spans 14 amino acids. CDR1 is SGHKS, CDR2 YYEKEE, per germline (reference sequence). The CDR3 reads CASSFAGNDYGYTF. CDR3 DNA: TGTGCCAGCAGCTTCGCAGGGAATGACTATGGCTACACCTTC.

The chain has TRBV7-2 and TRBJ2-2; D gene uncertain. The V gene lost 1 base and the J gene lost 7 bases, with 4 bases spanning the gap. Germline V lookup: CDR1 SGHTA, CDR2 FQGNSA. This CDR3 comprises 12 residues. The CDR3 sequence: CASSLVIGELFF. As DNA, the CDR3 is TGTGCCAGCAGCTTAGTTATCGGGGAGCTGTTTTTT.

The rearrangement uses TRBV9 and TRBJ1-1; the match to TRBD1 covers 7 bases. Germline trimming cut 8 bases from V and 0 bases from J; bases unmatched to any gene: 7. Germline values: CDR1 SGDLS, CDR2 YYNGEE. The CDR3 has 14 amino acids. The CDR3 nucleotides are TGTGCCAGTGCAGGGGGATTATTGAACACTGAAGCTTTCTTT. Translated, it gives CASAGGLLNTEAFF.

The chain couples TRBV29-1 to TRBJ1-3; D gene unclear. The CDR3 covers 13 residues. V lost 4 bases, J lost 0 bases, and 7 bases lay in between. The germline V gene has CDR1 SQVTM and CDR2 ANQGSEA. The CDR3 here is CSVAVNSGNTIYF. The CDR3 DNA is TGCAGCGTTGCGGTGAACTCTGGAAACACCATATATTTT.

This chain uses TRBV4-1 with TRBJ2-5; no definite D call. Per the germline V gene, CDR1 is MGHRA and CDR2 is YSYEKL. The germline V and J ends were trimmed by 6 bases and 0 bases, with 11 bases remaining between them. CDR3 length: 14 residues. DNA for the CDR3: TGCGCCAGCAGGTCGAACTCGTACCAAGAGACCCAGTACTTC. As protein: CASRSNSYQETQYF.

V is TRBV6-5 and J is TRBJ1-2, with 10 bases fitting TRBD1. This CDR3 spans 15 amino acids. The germline CDR1 and CDR2 sequences are MNHEY and SVGAGI. Trimming at V came to 8 bases and at J to 8 bases, leaving 14 bases not matched to a gene. The CDR3 nucleotides read TGTGCCAGCTCGCCAGCAAGACAGGGGGCTGAAGGCTACACCTTC. Encoded protein: CASSPARQGAEGYTF.

The chain has TRBV15 and TRBJ1-6, with D maybe TRBD1 (5 bases). The CDR3 totals 16 residues. CDR1 and CDR2 (germline): LNHNV, YYDKDF (reference sequence). V was pared by 2 bases and J by 5 bases, with 13 bases between. This CDR3 is CATSRRAGLDNSPLHF. DNA for the CDR3: TGTGCCACCAGCAGAAGGGCAGGGCTTGATAATTCACCCCTCCACTTT. Looking up the rest from reference TRBV15 and TRBJ1-6 gives the full variable domain: DAMVIQNPRYQVTQFGKPVTLSCSQTLNHNVMYWYQQKSSQAPKLLFHYYDKDFNNEADTPDNFQSRRPNTSFCFLDIRSPGLGDTAMYLCATSRRAGLDNSPLHFGNGTRLTVT.

This chain connects TRBV12-5 to TRBJ1-2; D is perhaps TRBD1 (5 bases). Per germline, CDR1 LGHNT and CDR2 FRNRAP. Trimming cost V 6 bases and J 0 bases, with 11 bases left between them. The CDR3 runs 14 residues. The CDR3 here is CASGPGGPNYGYTF. Here the CDR3 DNA reads TGTGCTAGTGGCCCCGGGGGACCTAACTATGGCTACACCTTC.

The chain is built from TRBV13 and TRBJ1-2; TRBD1 matches at 8 bases. The germline gives CDR1 PRHDT, CDR2 FYEKMQ (reference sequence). This CDR3 spans 15 amino acids. V trimming: 5 bases; J trimming: 3 bases; junction bases outside the gene matches: 8. The CDR3, as DNA: TGTGCCAGCAGCGGACGCCCACAGGGGGACTATGGCTACACCTTC. This gives the protein CASSGRPQGDYGYTF.

V and J are TRBV27 and TRBJ1-5; no clear D. The germline gives CDR1 MNHEY, CDR2 SMNVEV (reference sequence). Trimming took off 3 bases at V and 2 bases at J, with 11 bases between the two ends. This CDR3 region has 15 residues. The CDR3 nucleotides are TGTGCCAGCAGTTTGTGGGGAGGCGGCAATCAGCCCCAGCATTTT. This gives the protein CASSLWGGGNQPQHF.

A single count supports this clone. The chain couples TRBV19 to TRBJ2-7; D may be TRBD1 (5 bases). CDR1 LNHDA and CDR2 SQIVND come from the germline V gene (reference sequence). This CDR3 has 16 residues. V was trimmed by 5 bases and J by 3 bases, leaving 20 bases between them. CDR3 sequence (DNA): TGTGCCAGTAGTTCCCAGCCCCGCTCCAGGGACTACGAGCAGTACTTC. Translation gives CASSSQPRSRDYEQYF.

This clone was recorded once. The chain uses TRBV30 and TRBJ1-1; tentative D call: TRBD1 (6 bases). The V end was cut by 3 bases, the J end by 3 bases, with 8 bases between. CDR1 and CDR2 from the germline V gene are GTSNPN and SVGIG (reference sequence). This CDR3 contains 12 residues. This chain's CDR3 is CAWRPGDTEAFF. The DNA for the CDR3 is TGTGCCTGGAGGCCAGGGGACACTGAAGCTTTCTTT.

This rearrangement joins TRBV7-2 to TRBJ1-3, with D tentatively TRBD1 (6 bases). Germline V gene lookup returns CDR1 SGHTA and CDR2 FQGNSA. V was clipped by 5 bases and J by 0 bases, with 17 bases between them. The CDR3 covers 17 residues. The CDR3 is CASSPSRTGHSGNTIYF. The CDR3, as DNA: TGTGCCAGCAGCCCGAGCAGGACGGGACACTCTGGAAACACCATATATTTT.

The rearrangement links TRBV19 to TRBJ2-1; 12 bases are a match to TRBD2. Germline trimming cut 3 bases from V and 6 bases from J; bases unmatched to any gene: 9. This CDR3 is built from 17 residues. Germline V CDR1 and CDR2: LNHDA, SQIVND (reference sequence). CDR3 DNA: TGTGCCAGTAGTATTTATTGGCTAGCGGGGGGGATCAATGAGCAGTTCTTC. This sequence encodes CASSIYWLAGGINEQFF.

The rearrangement uses TRBV15 and TRBJ2-7; perhaps TRBD1 as D (5 bases). The germline V gene encodes CDR1 LNHNV and CDR2 YYDKDF (reference sequence). Trimming removed 0 bases at V and 5 bases at J, with 11 bases between. The CDR3 runs 14 residues. The CDR3 reads CATSRDVGPHEQYF. CDR3 bases: TGTGCCACCAGCAGAGATGTGGGGCCCCACGAGCAGTACTTC.

The V call is TRBV18, the J call TRBJ1-4; 10 bases line up with TRBD1. Germline CDR1 reads KGHSH; CDR2 reads LQKENI. The CDR3 covers 15 residues. V gave up 4 bases and J gave up 7 bases; unmatched junction bases: 6. The CDR3 DNA sequence: TGTGCCAGCTCACGACTGGACAGGGGGTCTGAAAAACTGTTTTTT. It specifies CASSRLDRGSEKLFF.